Included here is one T cell receptor (beta chain) sequence, with context. Trimming left V 2 bases short and J 4 bases short, with 14 bases between. Looked up from germline, CDR1 is SGHVS and CDR2 is FNYEAQ. CDR3 length: 16 residues. The sample originates from a study of human T cells and chemical hapten exposure. Described time point: patch test 2, 6 weeks after DPC sensitization. Treatment given: therapeutic diphenylcyclopropenone sensitization with weekly scalp DPC. Total RNA was isolated from unfractionated whole blood. TCRdb ran MiXCR on the RACE reads and lists one entry per CDR3 protein. This sample yields 35,000 to 50,000 distinct CDR3 sequences, of which roughly a tenth are seen a single time; more than 13% belongs to the top ten.

This TCR derives from a woman aged 25 to 39 with alopecia areata. Some clones in this sample may be carry-over from other donors' samples. This chain connects TRBV7-6 to TRBJ2-2; D might be TRBD1 or TRBD2, each matching 5 bases. Sequencing used whole blood, obtained in connection with sensitization to the hapten diphenylcyclopropenone (DPC). CDR3 sequence reads: CASSLLAGSPTGELFF. In nucleotides, the CDR3 is TGTGCCAGCAGCTTATTAGCAGGGAGTCCCACCGGGGAGCTGTTTTTT.